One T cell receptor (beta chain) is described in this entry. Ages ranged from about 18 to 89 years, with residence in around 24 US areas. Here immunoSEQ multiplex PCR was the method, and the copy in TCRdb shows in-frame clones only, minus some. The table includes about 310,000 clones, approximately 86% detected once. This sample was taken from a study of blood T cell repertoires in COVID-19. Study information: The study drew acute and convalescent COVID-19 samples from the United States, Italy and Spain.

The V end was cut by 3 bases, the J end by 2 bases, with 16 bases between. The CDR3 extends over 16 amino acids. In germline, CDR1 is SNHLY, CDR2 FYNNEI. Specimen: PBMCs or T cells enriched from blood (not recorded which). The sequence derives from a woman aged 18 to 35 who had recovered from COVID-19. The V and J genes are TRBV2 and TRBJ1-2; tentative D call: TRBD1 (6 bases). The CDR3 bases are TGTGCCAGCAGTGAGGGGGGGACATTGCAGAACTATGGCTACACCTTC. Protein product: CASSEGGTLQNYGYTF.